This T cell receptor (beta chain) was recorded in a study of cytomegalovirus exposure and HLA in healthy donors. It was with 60 Vbeta and 13 Jbeta primers that the PCR ran. Only in-frame clones appear in the TCRdb table, and some are missing; sequencing was by immunoSEQ multiplex PCR. In the table there are under 200,000 clones, approximately 80% of which are singletons. CDR3 size: 14 residues. Germline CDR1 reads MGHDK; CDR2 reads SYGVNS. Trimming cost V 6 bases and J 8 bases; bases outside gene matches: 9. The specimen sequenced was PBMCs. The receptor was isolated from a woman aged 50 to 60 in good health and CMV-seropositive. The V gene is TRBV25-1, the J gene TRBJ1-4; 7 bases are a match to TRBD1. CDR3 DNA sequence: TGTGCCAGCAGCGACAGGGTTGTTTGGGAAAAACTGTTTTTT. Translating gives CASSDRVVWEKLFF.